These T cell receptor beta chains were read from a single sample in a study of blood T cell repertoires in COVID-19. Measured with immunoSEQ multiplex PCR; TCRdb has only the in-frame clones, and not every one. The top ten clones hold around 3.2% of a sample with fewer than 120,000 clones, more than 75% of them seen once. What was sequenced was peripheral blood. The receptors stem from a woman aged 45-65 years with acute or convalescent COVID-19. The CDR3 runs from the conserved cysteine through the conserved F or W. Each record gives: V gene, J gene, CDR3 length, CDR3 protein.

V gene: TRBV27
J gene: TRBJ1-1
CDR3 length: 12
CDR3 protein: CASSLRGGRAFF

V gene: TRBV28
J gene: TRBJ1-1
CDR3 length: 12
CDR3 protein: CASIQRTGRAFF

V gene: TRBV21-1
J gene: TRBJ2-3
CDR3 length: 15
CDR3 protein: CASSNQGTTGDTQYF

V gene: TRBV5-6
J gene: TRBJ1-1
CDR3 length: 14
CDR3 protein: CASSLFYLSTEAFF

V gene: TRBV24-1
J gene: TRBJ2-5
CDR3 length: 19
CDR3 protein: CATSDPFGLAGGSGETQYF

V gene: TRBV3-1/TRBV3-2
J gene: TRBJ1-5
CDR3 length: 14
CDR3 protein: CASSLDRTNQPQHF

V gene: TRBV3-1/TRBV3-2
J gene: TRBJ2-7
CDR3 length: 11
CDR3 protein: CASSRGNEQYF

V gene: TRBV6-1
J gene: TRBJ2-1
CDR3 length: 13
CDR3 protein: CASSEPVYNEQFF

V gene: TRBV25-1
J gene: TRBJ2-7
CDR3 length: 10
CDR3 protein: CASKEPEQYF

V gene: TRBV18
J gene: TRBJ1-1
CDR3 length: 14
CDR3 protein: CASSFDGTGTEAFF

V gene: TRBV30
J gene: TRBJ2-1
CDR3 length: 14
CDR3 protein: CAWNRDSVLDEQFF

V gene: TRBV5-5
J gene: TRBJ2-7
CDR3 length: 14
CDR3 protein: CASSLRPDGDEQYF

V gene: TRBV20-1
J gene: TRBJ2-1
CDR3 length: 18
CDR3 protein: CSASGPGTSGRPSNEQFF

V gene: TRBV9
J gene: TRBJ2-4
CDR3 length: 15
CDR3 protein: CASSPQQIAKNIQYF

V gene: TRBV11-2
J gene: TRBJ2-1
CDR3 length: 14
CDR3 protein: CASSFGFSGNEQFF

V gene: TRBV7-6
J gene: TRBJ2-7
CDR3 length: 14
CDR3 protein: CASSLSIGTYEQYF

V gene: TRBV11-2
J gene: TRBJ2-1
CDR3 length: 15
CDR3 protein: CASSFGTGDENEQFF

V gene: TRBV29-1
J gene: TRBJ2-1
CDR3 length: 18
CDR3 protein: CSVEALGTSGLRGNEQFF

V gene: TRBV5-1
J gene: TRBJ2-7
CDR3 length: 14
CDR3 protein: CASSLGLVESEQYF

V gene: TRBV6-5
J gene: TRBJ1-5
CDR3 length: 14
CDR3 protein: CASRSPYSNQPQHF

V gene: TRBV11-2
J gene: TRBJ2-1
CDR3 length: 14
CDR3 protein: CASSPGTSNDEQFF

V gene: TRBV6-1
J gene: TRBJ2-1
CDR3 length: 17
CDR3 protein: CASSGLAGGPGRNEQFF

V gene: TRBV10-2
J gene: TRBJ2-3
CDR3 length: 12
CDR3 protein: CATRAGGDTQYF

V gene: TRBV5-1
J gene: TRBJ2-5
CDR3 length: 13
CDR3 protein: CASSPGTAETQYF

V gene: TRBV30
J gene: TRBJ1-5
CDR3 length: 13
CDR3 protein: CAWSPTGDQPQHF

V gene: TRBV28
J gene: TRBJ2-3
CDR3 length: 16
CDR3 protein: CASSPGGTGEADTQYF

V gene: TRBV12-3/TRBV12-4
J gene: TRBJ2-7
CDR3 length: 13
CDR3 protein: CASAETGFHEQYF

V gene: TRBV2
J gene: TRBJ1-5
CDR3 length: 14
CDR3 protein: CASSPGRGNQPQHF

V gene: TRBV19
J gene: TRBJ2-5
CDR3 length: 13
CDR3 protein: CASSPEVGGTQYF

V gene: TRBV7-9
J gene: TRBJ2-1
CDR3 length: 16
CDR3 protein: CASSLEGLVAGSEQFF

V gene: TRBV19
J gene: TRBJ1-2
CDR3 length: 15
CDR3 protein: CASSIARGKSYGYTF

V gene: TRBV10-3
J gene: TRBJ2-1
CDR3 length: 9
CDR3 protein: CAISLEQFF

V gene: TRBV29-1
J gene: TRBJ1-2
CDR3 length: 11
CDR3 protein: CSAGQDYGYTF

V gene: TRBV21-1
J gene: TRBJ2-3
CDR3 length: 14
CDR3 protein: CASSKAAVTDTQYF

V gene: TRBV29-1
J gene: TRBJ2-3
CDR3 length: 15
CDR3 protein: CSVGRTGTSKDTQYF

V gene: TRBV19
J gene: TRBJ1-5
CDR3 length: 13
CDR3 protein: CASSIRGNQPQHF

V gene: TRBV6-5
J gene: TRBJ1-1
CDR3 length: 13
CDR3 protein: CASSLDRGFEAFF

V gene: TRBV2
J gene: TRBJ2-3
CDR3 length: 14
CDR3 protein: CASSGGGGSDTQYF

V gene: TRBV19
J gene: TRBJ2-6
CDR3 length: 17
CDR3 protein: CASSLSGQGAGANVLTF

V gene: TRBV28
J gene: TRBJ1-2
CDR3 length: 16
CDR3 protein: CASSPSGLQGEGGYTF

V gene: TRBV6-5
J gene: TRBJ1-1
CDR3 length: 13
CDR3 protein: CASELWGGTEAFF

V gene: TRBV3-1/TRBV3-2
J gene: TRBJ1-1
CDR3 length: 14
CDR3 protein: CASSQGALNTEAFF

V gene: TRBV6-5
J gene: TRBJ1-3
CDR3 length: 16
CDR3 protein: CASSSAGPATGNTIYF

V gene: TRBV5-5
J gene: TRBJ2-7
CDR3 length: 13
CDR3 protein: CASSWTGEYEQYF

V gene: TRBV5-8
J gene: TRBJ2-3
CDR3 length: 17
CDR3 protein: CASSSLAVSPSTDTQYF

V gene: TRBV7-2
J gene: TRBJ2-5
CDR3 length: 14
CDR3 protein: CASSDTPGLETQYF

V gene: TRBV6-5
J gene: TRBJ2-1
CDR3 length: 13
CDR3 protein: CASTGLADNEQFF

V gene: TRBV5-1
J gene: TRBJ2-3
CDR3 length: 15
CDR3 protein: CASSLSRGGTDTQYF